This is a list of T cell receptor beta chains from one sample in a study of blood T cell repertoires in COVID-19. Clones were sequenced by immunoSEQ multiplex PCR, and TCRdb holds only the in-frame ones, with some missing. The sample holds roughly 140,000 clones, around 83% seen once. The sequenced material came from peripheral blood. These receptors were taken from an elderly woman with acute or convalescent COVID-19. Both conserved end residues are part of each CDR3. A D gene is named only where the DNA matches it firmly. Expanded clones get a size class; other rows say once, few or many, or leave the size out.

NA | TRBJ1-2 | TRBV27 | once | TGTGCCAGCAGTTTCCTTGGCTACACCTTC | CASSFLGYTF
NA | TRBJ2-7 | TRBV2 | NA | TGTGCCAGCAGTGACCTATACTACGAGCAGTACTTC | CASSDLYYEQYF
TRBD2 | TRBJ2-3 | TRBV9 | NA | TGTGCCAGCAGCGCGGTAGACAGCGGGGGGCTCACAGATACGCAGTATTTT | CASSAVDSGGLTDTQYF
NA | TRBJ1-5 | TRBV10-3 | NA | TGTGCCATCAGTGAGTCAGACAAACTCGCTCAGCCCCAGCATTTT | CAISESDKLAQPQHF
NA | TRBJ1-2 | TRBV2 | NA | TGTGCCAGCAGTGTGAGGGCTGGCTACACCTTC | CASSVRAGYTF
NA | TRBJ2-3 | TRBV28 | NA | TGTGCCAGCAGTTTATCCCCGGGCCTGGGGGCCCTCACAGATACGCAGTATTTT | CASSLSPGLGALTDTQYF
TRBD1 | TRBJ1-2 | TRBV7-2 | NA | TGTGCCAGCAGCCCAATCATGACAGGGGGCAGTGGCTACACCTTC | CASSPIMTGGSGYTF
NA | TRBJ1-2 | TRBV2 | NA | TGTGCCAGAGGACTGTATGGCTATGGCTACACCTTC | CARGLYGYGYTF
NA | TRBJ2-7 | TRBV5-1 | few | TGCGCCAGCAGCTTCCGGGACTTTACCTACGAGCAGTACTTC | CASSFRDFTYEQYF
NA | TRBJ1-3 | TRBV30 | NA | TGTGCCTGGAGTAGGGGAGGAAACACCATATATTTT | CAWSRGGNTIYF
NA | TRBJ2-5 | TRBV5-4 | NA | TGTGCCAGCAGCCTACAACTAGCAGGGGAGACCCAGTACTTC | CASSLQLAGETQYF
NA | TRBJ2-3 | TRBV5-1 | NA | TGCGCCAGCAGCTTGCGGGTTGTGTCTAGCACAGATACGCAGTATTTT | CASSLRVVSSTDTQYF
NA | TRBJ1-5 | TRBV19 | few | TGTGCCAGTAGTGGGAGCTGGGGCAATCAGCCCCAGCATTTT | CASSGSWGNQPQHF
NA | TRBJ1-1 | TRBV28 | NA | TGTGCCAGCAGTTTATCGCTGGAAGACTTGAACACTGAAGCTTTCTTT | CASSLSLEDLNTEAFF
TRBD1 | TRBJ1-4 | TRBV5-1 | NA | TGCGCCAGCAGCTTTGCCGGGACAGGGGGCGGGAAACTGTTTTTT | CASSFAGTGGGKLFF
TRBD1 | TRBJ1-1 | TRBV6-5 | NA | TGTGCCAGCAGTCCCTGGGACAGGGAAGCTTTCTTT | CASSPWDREAFF
NA | TRBJ1-6 | TRBV5-6 | NA | TGTGCCAGCAGCTTGTGGCAGGGCCTTAATTCACCCCTCCACTTT | CASSLWQGLNSPLHF
TRBD2 | TRBJ2-3 | TRBV7-2 | NA | TGTGCCAGCAGCTTCAGGACTAGCGGGAGGGATGCGTATTTT | CASSFRTSGRDAYF
TRBD2 | TRBJ2-1 | TRBV7-2 | NA | TGTGCCAGCAGTCCGGGACTAGCGGGAGGGCTCTCGAATGAGCAGTTCTTC | CASSPGLAGGLSNEQFF
TRBD1 | TRBJ2-3 | TRBV19 | NA | TGTGCCAGTAGTATTACCGGGACAGGGGGAGATACGCAGTATTTT | CASSITGTGGDTQYF
TRBD1 | TRBJ2-1 | TRBV29-1 | NA | TGCAGCGTTGACCCCTTAGGGACAGGGGGCAACAATGAGCAGTTCTTC | CSVDPLGTGGNNEQFF
NA | TRBJ2-2 | TRBV29-1 | NA | TGCAGCGTTGAAGGACCGACACGGACTAACACCGGGGAGCTGTTTTTT | CSVEGPTRTNTGELFF
TRBD2 | TRBJ2-1 | TRBV6-5 | NA | TGTGCCAGCAGTTCCGGACTAGCGGGGGTTTTGATCTTC | CASSSGLAGVLIF
NA | TRBJ1-3 | TRBV19 | once | TGTGCCAGTAGTATCCCGGGGGCTGGAAACACCATATATTTT | CASSIPGAGNTIYF
TRBD1 | TRBJ1-2 | TRBV15 | once | TGTGCCACCAGCAGAGGACCGGGACAGGGGGATGAGGGCTACACCTTC | CATSRGPGQGDEGYTF
NA | TRBJ2-3 | TRBV5-4 | NA | TGTGCCAGCAGCTGGGAGCGGTACACAGATACGCAGTATTTT | CASSWERYTDTQYF
NA | TRBJ2-1 | TRBV5-4 | once | TGTGCCAGCAGCGACCAGGGGTATGAGCAGTTCTTC | CASSDQGYEQFF
NA | TRBJ1-3 | TRBV3-1/TRBV3-2 | many | TGTGCCAGCAGCCTACTTTTAAGTGGAAACACCATATATTTT | CASSLLLSGNTIYF
TRBD1 | TRBJ2-7 | TRBV28 | NA | TGTGCCAGCAGTTTATTGGCAGGGGGCGTGGACGAGCAGTACTTC | CASSLLAGGVDEQYF
NA | TRBJ2-1 | TRBV30 | NA | TGTGCCTGGAGTGGCCTAACCGGCAATGAGCAGTTCTTC | CAWSGLTGNEQFF
NA | TRBJ2-2 | TRBV24-1 | NA | TGTGCCACCAGCAGGGGCGCCGGGGAGCTGTTTTTT | CATSRGAGELFF
NA | TRBJ1-2 | TRBV5-5 | NA | TGTGCCAGCAGCTTGGCCGACAGTATTAGGTATGGCTACACCTTC | CASSLADSIRYGYTF
NA | TRBJ2-3 | TRBV10-3 | NA | TGTGCCATCAGTGAGGCAGGCACAGATACGCAGTATTTT | CAISEAGTDTQYF
NA | TRBJ2-7 | TRBV5-1 | once | TGCGCCAGCAGCTTCGCCCAGTCGGGGAAGACCCTAGAGCAGTACTTC | CASSFAQSGKTLEQYF
TRBD1 | TRBJ1-5 | TRBV19 | NA | TGTGCCAGTTTGGGACAGGGCAATCAGCCCCAGCATTTT | CASLGQGNQPQHF
TRBD1 | TRBJ2-5 | TRBV19 | NA | TGTGCCAGTAGTGGTCCCCGGACAGGGCAAGAGACCCAGTACTTC | CASSGPRTGQETQYF
NA | TRBJ2-2 | TRBV3-1/TRBV3-2 | NA | TGTGCCAGCAGCCAAGAATGGCACACCGGGGAGCTGTTTTTT | CASSQEWHTGELFF
NA | TRBJ2-7 | TRBV10-3 | once | TGTGCCATCAGTGACCCGGGGGGCTTGTACGAGCAGTACTTC | CAISDPGGLYEQYF
NA | TRBJ1-1 | TRBV13 | NA | TGTGCCAGCAGCTTAGACAGGGTAAACACTGAAGCTTTCTTT | CASSLDRVNTEAFF
NA | TRBJ1-1 | TRBV5-4 | NA | TGTGCCAGTTTAGACACCCTAAGAAACACTGAAGCTTTCTTT | CASLDTLRNTEAFF
TRBD1 | TRBJ1-4 | TRBV7-9 | NA | TGTGCCAGCAGCTTCTTTACAGGGGTTGAAAAACTGTTTTTT | CASSFFTGVEKLFF
NA | TRBJ1-4 | TRBV5-5 | NA | TGTGCCAGCAGCCCGACAGGTTTTCAGTCTAATGAAAAACTGTTTTTT | CASSPTGFQSNEKLFF
TRBD1 | TRBJ1-6 | TRBV4-1 | NA | TGCGCCAGCAGCCTCCGGGACAGGGTAAATTCACCCCTCCACTTT | CASSLRDRVNSPLHF
NA | TRBJ1-3 | TRBV6-5 | NA | TGTGCCAGCAGTCGAAGGGGCCTCTCTGGAAACACCATATATTTT | CASSRRGLSGNTIYF
NA | TRBJ2-7 | TRBV13 | NA | TGTGCCAGCAGTACTCGAGGGGGGGCCTACGAGCAGTACTTC | CASSTRGGAYEQYF
NA | TRBJ2-1 | TRBV5-1 | NA | TGCGCCAGCAGCTTATCGGGGTCCGTGGTGTACAATGAGCAGTTCTTC | CASSLSGSVVYNEQFF
NA | TRBJ1-1 | TRBV19 | NA | TGTGCCAGTAGTCCCCGCCAGGGGAACACTGAAGCTTTCTTT | CASSPRQGNTEAFF
NA | TRBJ2-2 | TRBV5-1 | NA | TGCGCCAGCAGCTTGGGACATGCGAACACCGGGGAGCTGTTTTTT | CASSLGHANTGELFF
NA | TRBJ2-5 | TRBV20-1 | NA | TGCAGTGCTAGTAGAGTCATGGGCGGGTTGGAGACCCAGTACTTC | CSASRVMGGLETQYF
TRBD1 | TRBJ2-1 | TRBV11-3 | NA | TGTGCCAGCAGCGCCCGAGGGGGCCTGTACAATGAGCAGTTCTTC | CASSARGGLYNEQFF
TRBD1 | TRBJ1-4 | TRBV28 | NA | TGTGCCAGCGGAGACAGGGCGGATGAAAAACTGTTTTTT | CASGDRADEKLFF
NA | TRBJ1-5 | TRBV28 | few | TGTGCCAGCAGTACCCCGGGGCCCCAGCATTTT | CASSTPGPQHF